This TCR beta chain came from a study of lymphopenia after photon versus proton radiotherapy. General study findings and limits: Only patients who died were analyzed for survival; proton advantage is unproven. Relative stability marked proton patients; photon patients lost diversity and naive cells. After lymphocyte nadir, photon-treated repertoires showed oligoclonal expansion, especially CD8+ Temra.

A note on this clone: Its antigen is undetermined.

Trimming shortened V by 4 bases and J by 4 bases, and 11 bases separated the two germline ends. Germline V CDR1 and CDR2: SGHDT, YYEEEE. This CDR3 is built from 13 residues. Sequenced by immunoSEQ multiplex PCR; TCRdb stores in-frame clones only, minus some. Of 25,000 to 35,000 clones listed, roughly 88% are singletons. This chain joins TRBV5-6 and TRBJ1-1; D is undetermined. The material sequenced was peripheral blood, taken from a patient treated with photon-based radiotherapy. This receptor was identified in a woman in her forties or fifties with pancreatic cancer. The chain's CDR3 is CASSNGFGTEAFF. CDR3 in DNA: TGTGCCAGCAGCAACGGTTTCGGCACTGAAGCTTTCTTT.